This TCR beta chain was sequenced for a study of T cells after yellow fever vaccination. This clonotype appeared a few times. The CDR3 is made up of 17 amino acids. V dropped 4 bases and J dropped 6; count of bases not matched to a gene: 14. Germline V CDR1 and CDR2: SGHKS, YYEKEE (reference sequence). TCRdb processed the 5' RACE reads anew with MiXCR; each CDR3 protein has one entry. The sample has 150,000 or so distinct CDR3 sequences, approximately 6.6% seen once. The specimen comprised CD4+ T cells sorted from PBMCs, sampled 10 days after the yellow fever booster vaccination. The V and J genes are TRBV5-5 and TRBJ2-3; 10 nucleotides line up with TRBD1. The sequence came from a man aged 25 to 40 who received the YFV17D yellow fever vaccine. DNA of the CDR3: TGTGCCAGCAGCCTTCAACCGGGACAGGGGTTGGGTGATACGCAGTATTTT. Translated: CASSLQPGQGLGDTQYF.